This TCR beta chain emerged from a study of cytotoxic CD8 clonotypes in ibrutinib-treated CLL. Study overall: Responses comprised 24 partial and 2 complete; at median about 68 months, roughly 15 remained remitted and some 12 progressed.

TCR beta libraries used around 2 micrograms of genomic DNA from cryopreserved PBMCs. Remarks on this clone: Its antigen remains unknown.

Some clones are missing from TCRdb's copy, which holds only in-frame ones; the method was immunoSEQ multiplex PCR. The table has around 300,000 clones, around four fifths seen once. Whole-study results and caveats: With treatment, public clonotypes, which were uncommon, either contracted or remained stable. While tracking circulating CD8+ T-cell counts, baseline clonality exceeded that of age-matched healthy donors.

The CDR3 sequence is 13 residues long. The germline gives CDR1 SQVTM, CDR2 ANQGSEA. V lost 3 bases and J lost 9, with 15 bases in between. The source material was PBMCs, sampled before ibrutinib treatment. The clonotype originates from a human donor with chronic lymphocytic leukemia. V gene TRBV29-1 combines with J gene TRBJ2-1; a possible D gene is TRBD1 (6 bases). The CDR3 region has the DNA TGCAGCGTTGACAGGGGCCCTGGTGGTGAGCAGTTCTTC. Its translation is CSVDRGPGGEQFF.